This T cell receptor beta chain was documented in a study of cytomegalovirus exposure and HLA in healthy donors. The study, taken as a whole, reports: Later analysis suggested links between common viral pathogens and several top significant clusters. Segments of the TCR beta V type were, in most cases, productive about 90% or about 30% of the time in an earlier analysis. Researchers reported in a later analysis that a missense DCLRE1C variant was tied to TCR beta V- and J-gene trimming.

Remarks on this clone: What it recognizes is unknown.

Primers: 60 Vbeta forward and 13 Jbeta reverse. Some clones are missing from TCRdb's copy, which holds only in-frame ones; the method was immunoSEQ multiplex PCR. This sample's table has approximately 100,000 clones. This receptor was obtained from a man aged 50 or older in good health and CMV-seronegative. Specimen: PBMCs.

CDR3 sequence: CASSHEVGQGGSRTGELFF. In DNA, the CDR3 is TGTGCCAGCTCACACGAAGTAGGACAGGGCGGGTCACGGACCGGGGAGCTGTTTTTT. The rearrangement links TRBV18 to TRBJ2-2, with 8 nucleotides matching TRBD1. The length of the CDR3 is 19 residues. V lost 4 bases and J lost 5; bases outside the gene matches: 18. CDR1 is KGHSH and CDR2 is LQKENI in the germline V gene.